The 10 T cell receptor beta chains given below trace back to one sample, sequenced in a study of cytomegalovirus exposure and HLA in healthy donors. The data were produced by immunoSEQ multiplex PCR, yet TCRdb's version contains in-frame clones alone and is incomplete. The data contain roughly 48,000 clones, 94% of them seen just once; the ten biggest clones take up about 8%. The sequencing input was PBMCs. These receptors were obtained from a young woman in good health and CMV-seropositive.

This chain links TRBV27 with TRBJ2-1, with TRBD2 matching 10 bases. The V and J ends lost 2 bases and 4 bases, in that order; junction bases with no gene match: 11. This CDR3 spans 18 amino acids. From germline, CDR1 is MNHEY and CDR2 SMNVEV (reference sequence). CDR3 in DNA: TGTGCCAGCAGTTTACCCTCTAATCCTAGCGGGAGATACAATGAGCAGTTCTTC. Protein product: CASSLPSNPSGRYNEQFF.

J is TRBJ2-5 and V is TRBV5-8, with 10 bases lining up with TRBD1. Germline lookup yields CDR1 SGHTS and CDR2 YDEGEE. J was trimmed by 5 bases and V by 3 bases; bases with no gene match: 7. The CDR3 consists of 15 residues. The CDR3 DNA reads as TGTGCCAGCAGCTCACGGACAGGGGGGATGGAGACCCAGTACTTC. Translating it yields CASSSRTGGMETQYF.

The chain couples TRBV27 to TRBJ1-1; 7 bases are a match to TRBD1. V was clipped by 0 bases and J by 2 bases; unmatched bases: 3. The CDR3 spans 15 residues. Germline lookup yields CDR1 MNHEY and CDR2 SMNVEV (reference sequence). For the CDR3, the DNA is TGTGCCAGCAGTTTATCAGGGGGCAGAAACACTGAAGCTTTCTTT. Residues: CASSLSGGRNTEAFF.

This chain links TRBV5-4 with TRBJ1-4, with TRBD1 matching 8 bases. Looked up from germline, CDR1 is SGHNT and CDR2 is YYREEE (reference sequence). This CDR3 spans 16 amino acids. J gave up 7 bases and V 3 bases, and 11 bases lay outside the gene matches. The CDR3 reads CASSSSADRGVEKLFF. DNA of the CDR3: TGTGCCAGCAGCTCCTCCGCTGACAGGGGAGTTGAAAAACTGTTTTTT.

This clone was picked up one time. J is TRBJ2-7 and V is TRBV6-1; D possibly corresponds to TRBD2 (5 bases). The CDR3 has 15 amino acids. Germline V gives CDR1 MNHNS, CDR2 SASEGT. V was pared by 0 bases and J by 2 bases, with 11 bases between. CDR3 loop: CASSEAGGSPYEQYF. The DNA for the CDR3 is TGTGCCAGCAGTGAAGCTGGAGGCAGTCCCTACGAGCAGTACTTC.

The chain recombines TRBV4-2 with TRBJ2-1, with TRBD2 matching over 14 bases. V dropped 4 bases and J dropped 5; count of bases not matched to a gene: 10. The CDR3 contains 18 residues. CDR1 and CDR2 (germline): LGHNA, YNFKEQ. The CDR3, as DNA: TGTGCCAGCAGCCGGGGACTAGCGGGGGCCGCGGGAGACAATGAGCAGTTCTTC. The encoded protein is CASSRGLAGAAGDNEQFF.

The rearrangement joins TRBV5-1 to TRBJ1-1, with 8 bases that match TRBD1. Germline CDR1 reads SGHRS; CDR2 reads YFSETQ. V lost 4 bases, J lost 7 bases, and 6 bases stayed unmatched. The CDR3 runs 13 residues. The CDR3 loop reads CASSRQGQDEAFF. DNA of the CDR3: TGCGCCAGCAGCCGACAGGGGCAGGATGAAGCTTTCTTT.

The V and J genes are TRBV28 and TRBJ1-5; D gene ambiguous. Germline V gene lookup returns CDR1 MDHEN and CDR2 SYDVKM. The ends were cut back, 4 bases at V and 0 bases at J, with 10 bases in the middle. The CDR3 is made up of 15 amino acids. CDR3 nucleotides: TGTGCCAGCAGTTCCGGGGAGTATAGCAATCAGCCCCAGCATTTT. This sequence encodes CASSSGEYSNQPQHF. Full variable domain (rest looked up from reference TRBV28 and TRBJ1-5): DVKVTQSSRYLVKRTGEKVFLECVQDMDHENMFWYRQDPGLGLRLIYFSYDVKMKEKGDIPEGYSVSREKKERFSLILESASTNQTSMYLCASSSGEYSNQPQHFGDGTRLSIL.

The DNA of the CDR3 is TGCGCCAGCAGCTTGTCTGGCGATTATAGGGGCGAGCAGTACTTC. The encoded protein is CASSLSGDYRGEQYF. This chain joins TRBV5-1 and TRBJ2-7; a possible D gene is TRBD1 (5 bases). CDR3 length equals 15 residues. V was clipped by 1 base and J by 6 bases, with 17 bases between them. Germline V gene lookup returns CDR1 SGHRS and CDR2 YFSETQ.

The J gene is TRBJ2-3, the V gene TRBV30; 10 bases align to TRBD1. Losses at the gene ends were 3 bases for V and 3 bases for J; bases not matched to a gene: 9. Germline V lookup: CDR1 GTSNPN, CDR2 SVGIG (reference sequence). The CDR3 contains 16 residues. The CDR3 coding sequence is TGTGCCTGGAGCCTGACAGGGGGCGTGGGTACAGATACGCAGTATTTT. Amino acids: CAWSLTGGVGTDTQYF. The variable domain in full, completed from reference TRBV30 and TRBJ2-3, reads SQTIHQWPATLVQPVGSPLSLECTVEGTSNPNLYWYRQAAGRGLQLLFYSVGIGQISSEVPQNLSASRPQDRQFILSSKKLLLSDSGFYLCAWSLTGGVGTDTQYFGPGTRLTVL.